The 20 T cell receptor beta chains in this list originate from one sample, sequenced in a study of cytomegalovirus exposure and HLA in healthy donors (dated by TCRdb to 2017 to 2019). The library was obtained by the immunoSEQ multiplex PCR assay. A mixture of 60 forward primers for TCR Vbeta segments and 13 reverse primers for TCR Jbeta segments was used in the multiplex PCR. TCRdb holds this immuneACCESS table with in-frame rearrangements only. Some clones are missing; in checked studies, unresolved V genes explain under half, and the rest has no known cause. The sample contains approximately 31,000 clones, approximately 90% of them found a single time. The ten largest clones represent around 2.5% of the sample. The sample consisted of PBMCs. These receptors all stem from a boy between 10 and 17 years old in good health and CMV-seronegative.

The chain combines TRBV15 with TRBJ2-1; 7 bases line up with TRBD2. This CDR3 comprises 20 residues. Germline V gene data show CDR1 as LNHNV and CDR2 as YYDKDF (reference sequence). The trim removed 3 bases at V and 0 bases at J, leaving 17 bases unmatched. The CDR3 DNA reads TGTGCCACCAGCAGTGATCGGGGAGGGACGAAAAAAATCTCCTACAATGAGCAGTTCTTC. This codes for CATSSDRGGTKKISYNEQFF.

V gene TRBV13 combines with J gene TRBJ2-2, with 9 bases identical to TRBD1. The CDR3 runs to 15 residues. V was clipped by 3 bases and J by 7 bases; unmatched bases: 6. Germline values: CDR1 PRHDT, CDR2 FYEKMQ (reference sequence). CDR3 loop: CASSLKQGAGGELFF. DNA of the CDR3: TGTGCCAGCAGCTTGAAACAGGGGGCAGGCGGGGAGCTGTTTTTT.

V usage is TRBV7-9 and J usage is TRBJ2-7; TRBD1 matches 7 bases. The V segment lost 3 bases and the J segment 3 bases; nucleotides outside the gene matches: 2. The CDR3 extends over 13 amino acids. From germline, CDR1 is SEHNR and CDR2 FQNEAQ (reference sequence). The CDR3 coding sequence is TGTGCCAGCAGCTTTACAGGGGACTACGAGCAGTACTTC. Its translation is CASSFTGDYEQYF.

This chain connects TRBV4-1 to TRBJ2-1; 7 nucleotides align to TRBD2. Germline V lookup: CDR1 MGHRA, CDR2 YSYEKL. This CDR3 is 14 amino acids long. J lost 11 bases, V lost 2 bases, and 9 bases had no gene match. The CDR3 region is CASSQSTGTNKQFF. The DNA of the CDR3 is TGCGCCAGCAGCCAATCGACCGGGACTAACAAGCAGTTCTTC.

This chain uses TRBV6-1 with TRBJ2-3, with TRBD2 matching over 8 bases. The CDR3 loop spans 15 amino acids. The germline V gene encodes CDR1 MNHNS and CDR2 SASEGT. J was trimmed by 1 base and V by 2 bases; bases with no gene match: 2. The CDR3, as DNA: TGTGCCAGCAGTGAAACAGCGGGGGGCACAGATACGCAGTATTTT. Its protein product is CASSETAGGTDTQYF.

In nucleotides, the CDR3 is TGTGCCAGCAGCCCTCCGGGACAGGGGTGGCGAGACGAGCAGTACTTC. It is translated as CASSPPGQGWRDEQYF. The chain recombines TRBV14 with TRBJ2-7, with 10 bases matching TRBD1. The CDR3 contains 16 residues. The trim removed 4 bases at V and 5 bases at J, leaving 11 bases unmatched. CDR1 and CDR2 from the germline V gene are SGHDN and FVKESK. The whole variable domain, remainder taken from reference TRBV14 and TRBJ2-7, is EAGVTQFPSHSVIEKGQTVTLRCDPISGHDNLYWYRRVMGKEIKFLLHFVKESKQDESGMPNNRFLAERTGGTYSTLKVQPAELEDSGVYFCASSPPGQGWRDEQYFGPGTRLTVT.

The chain is built from TRBV6-1 and TRBJ1-2; no clear D gene. Trimming cost V 8 bases and J 8 bases, with 9 bases left between them. Germline V gene lookup returns CDR1 MNHNS and CDR2 SASEGT. The CDR3 has 10 residues. CDR3 nucleotides: TGTGCCAGCTACCTCCTAGGCTACACCTTC. Encoded protein: CASYLLGYTF.

This clone has more than one count but fewer than ten. This sequence joins TRBV5-1 and TRBJ2-7; TRBD1 matches 11 bases. Trimming at V came to 1 base and at J to 6 bases, leaving 6 bases not matched to a gene. The CDR3 is made up of 15 amino acids. In germline, CDR1 is SGHRS, CDR2 YFSETQ. DNA of the CDR3: TGCGCCAGCAGCTTGATAGGGACAGGGGGATCCGAGCAGTACTTC. Its translation: CASSLIGTGGSEQYF. The whole variable domain, filled in from reference TRBV5-1 and TRBJ2-7, reads KAGVTQTPRYLIKTRGQQVTLSCSPISGHRSVSWYQQTPGQGLQFLFEYFSETQRNKGNFPGRFSGRQFSNSRSEMNVSTLELGDSALYLCASSLIGTGGSEQYFGPGTRLTVT.

V usage is TRBV2 and J usage is TRBJ1-2; no clear D gene. V shed 6 bases and J shed 6 bases, with 26 bases lying between them. Germline values: CDR1 SNHLY, CDR2 FYNNEI. The CDR3 is made up of 17 amino acids. CDR3 coding DNA: TGTGCCAGCAGGGGGAACGCGGGCGGCAGACCCTCGGATGGCTACACCTTC. Residues: CASRGNAGGRPSDGYTF.

As regards this clone: The conserved phenylalanine or tryptophan normally closing the CDR3 is absent here, so this likely arose from a read error. The chain recombines TRBV7-6 with TRBJ2-3; maybe TRBD1 (6 bases). The CDR3 loop spans 15 amino acids. The V and J ends lost 0 bases and 4 bases respectively, with 11 bases between them. The V gene's germline CDR1 is SGHVS and CDR2 FNYEAQ. CDR3 nucleotide sequence: TGTGCCAGCAGCTTAGCGCGAGGGACATCAGATACGCAGTATCTT. Translated: CASSLARGTSDTQYL.

The V and J genes are TRBV5-5 and TRBJ2-7; possibly TRBD1 for D (5 bases). CDR3 length: 13 amino acids. Deletions cut 2 bases from V and 3 bases from J, with 9 bases between. Per germline, CDR1 SGHKS and CDR2 YYEKEE (reference sequence). In DNA form, the CDR3 reads TGTGCCAGCAGCTTCGACAGCAACTACGAGCAGTACTTC. This gives the protein CASSFDSNYEQYF. Combining the CDR3 with reference TRBV5-5 and TRBJ2-7 gives the whole variable domain DAGVTQSPTHLIKTRGQQVTLRCSPISGHKSVSWYQQVLGQGPQFIFQYYEKEERGRGNFPDRFSARQFPNYSSELNVNALLLGDSALYLCASSFDSNYEQYFGPGTRLTVT.

The rearrangement links TRBV9 to TRBJ2-5; D possibly corresponds to TRBD2 (5 bases). The V gene lost 3 bases and the J gene lost 2 bases, with 8 bases spanning the gap. The CDR3 has 13 amino acids. Germline V gives CDR1 SGDLS, CDR2 YYNGEE. The CDR3 sequence is CASSGSGQETQYF. CDR3 nucleotides: TGTGCCAGCAGCGGGAGCGGTCAAGAGACCCAGTACTTC.

This chain joins TRBV30 and TRBJ1-2, with 7 bases identical to TRBD1. This CDR3 has 15 residues. With V trimmed by 0 bases and J by 3 bases, 7 bases remained unmatched. Germline V lookup: CDR1 GTSNPN, CDR2 SVGIG (reference sequence). CDR3 in amino acids: CAWSVGYRGDYGYTF. CDR3 DNA sequence: TGTGCCTGGAGTGTAGGCTACAGGGGTGACTATGGCTACACCTTC.

The chain uses TRBV19 and TRBJ2-2; 11 bases align to TRBD1. The CDR3 length is 14 residues. CDR1 is LNHDA and CDR2 is SQIVND in the germline V gene (reference sequence). Unmatched junction bases numbered 2, after V lost 6 bases and J lost 5 bases. The CDR3 sequence is CASRGTGGTGELFF. CDR3 bases: TGTGCCAGTAGGGGGACAGGGGGTACCGGGGAGCTGTTTTTT.

The chain uses TRBV11-1 and TRBJ2-7; 7 bases are a match to TRBD1. The CDR3 is 14 amino acids. J lost 6 bases, V lost 1 base, and 6 bases had no gene match. The germline V gene encodes CDR1 SGHAT and CDR2 FQDESV (reference sequence). CDR3 residues: CASSLGRHRGEQYF. CDR3 nucleotide sequence: TGTGCCAGCAGCTTAGGTAGGCACAGGGGCGAGCAGTACTTC.

This clone was seen a single time. V and J are TRBV5-4 and TRBJ1-1; no reliable D call. Trimming pared 3 bases from V and 2 bases from J, leaving 8 bases between. Germline loops: CDR1 SGHNT, CDR2 YYREEE (reference sequence). There are 13 residues in the CDR3. CDR3 amino acids: CASSYQENTEAFF. The CDR3 DNA is TGTGCCAGCAGCTATCAGGAAAACACTGAAGCTTTCTTT.

The rearrangement uses TRBV4-1 and TRBJ2-2, with 10 bases aligning to TRBD2. The CDR3 loop spans 17 amino acids. Trimming at V came to 3 bases and at J to 6 bases, leaving 10 bases not matched to a gene. Germline lookup yields CDR1 MGHRA and CDR2 YSYEKL. CDR3 amino acids: CASSHYPQRGGAGELFF. The CDR3 DNA sequence: TGCGCCAGCAGCCACTATCCCCAGCGGGGGGGCGCCGGGGAGCTGTTTTTT.

V is TRBV5-1 and J is TRBJ1-6; 7 bases are shared with TRBD1. This CDR3 is 18 amino acids long. Germline lookup yields CDR1 SGHRS and CDR2 YFSETQ. V shed 5 bases, J shed 9 bases, and the junction held 20 bases outside the gene matches. CDR3 residues: CASSRDITQGQVASPLHF. The CDR3 DNA reads TGCGCCAGCAGTCGCGATATAACACAGGGGCAGGTTGCTTCACCCCTCCACTTT. Supplemented by reference TRBV5-1 and TRBJ1-6, the full variable domain reads KAGVTQTPRYLIKTRGQQVTLSCSPISGHRSVSWYQQTPGQGLQFLFEYFSETQRNKGNFPGRFSGRQFSNSRSEMNVSTLELGDSALYLCASSRDITQGQVASPLHFGNGTRLTVT.

In the case of this clone: One end of the junction does not line up with germline, which may come from a read error. V usage is TRBV14 and J usage is TRBJ2-2; D gene unclear. Germline V gene sequence: CDR1 SGHDN, CDR2 FVKESK. This CDR3 has 13 residues. CDR3: CASGQLNTGELFF. In nucleotides, the CDR3 is TGTGCCAGCGGCCAACTGAACACCGGGGAGCTGTTTTTT.

This chain links TRBV7-2 with TRBJ2-1, with 9 bases that match TRBD1. CDR1 SGHTA and CDR2 FQGNSA come from the germline V gene. Unmatched junction bases numbered 9, after V lost 3 bases and J lost 9 bases. The CDR3 sequence is 15 residues long. The CDR3 DNA is TGTGCCAGCAGCTTCACTCAAACAGGGGGCGGTGAGCAGTTCTTC. Amino acids: CASSFTQTGGGEQFF.